These T cell receptor beta chains were read from a single sample in a study of cytomegalovirus exposure and HLA in healthy donors. Generated by immunoSEQ multiplex PCR, the TCRdb table keeps only in-frame clones and is missing some. Of 250,000 to 300,000 clones listed, around 85% were seen once; the top ten hold approximately 1%. What was sequenced was PBMCs. The receptors shown here come from a woman aged 18-29 years in good health and CMV-seronegative. CDR3s include the opening cysteine and the closing phenylalanine or tryptophan. Fields, in order: CDR3 protein, V gene, J gene, D gene. The D gene is left open where the match is weak.

CASSYNNRDNGYTF,TRBV6-5,TRBJ1-2,NA
CASRPDRDSYEQYF,TRBV6-6,TRBJ2-7,TRBD1
CASSLVAGGGYGYTF,TRBV5-4,TRBJ1-2,TRBD1
CASMWSKGYTF,TRBV28,TRBJ1-2,NA
CASSLDPGLVGTDTQYF,TRBV11-3,TRBJ2-3,TRBD2
CASSFRNTEAFF,TRBV5-8,TRBJ1-1,NA
CASIQTGTNTEAFF,TRBV2,TRBJ1-1,TRBD1
CSVDGHSNTGELFF,TRBV29-1,TRBJ2-2,NA
CASSFTGGNEQYF,TRBV5-1,TRBJ2-7,TRBD1
CATGVSYNEQFF,TRBV13,TRBJ2-1,NA
CASSQRGGYQETQYF,TRBV9,TRBJ2-5,TRBD2
CASSPGIQETQYF,TRBV7-9,TRBJ2-5,NA
CASSPSVRGSYEQYF,TRBV4-3,TRBJ2-7,NA
CASSSRQNTEAFF,TRBV7-9,TRBJ1-1,NA
CASSFPSNYGYTF,TRBV11-2,TRBJ1-2,NA
CASSLGGTRYYEQYF,TRBV7-2,TRBJ2-7,NA
CASRQGSPNYGYTF,TRBV5-1,TRBJ1-2,NA
CASSLTSARGPASTDTQYF,TRBV7-3,TRBJ2-3,NA
CASSGIPGTANTGELFF,TRBV11-3,TRBJ2-2,TRBD1
CASSPLAMSTDTQYF,TRBV27,TRBJ2-3,NA
CASSESLGVRLAASYNEQFF,TRBV10-1,TRBJ2-1,TRBD2
CAWTDPFRGSSGANVLTF,TRBV30,TRBJ2-6,NA
CASSLVAGGHNEQFF,TRBV7-7,TRBJ2-1,TRBD2
CAWGLNTEAFF,TRBV30,TRBJ1-1,NA
CATSREDRQPQHF,TRBV15,TRBJ1-5,TRBD1
CASSGGQGFSYEQYF,TRBV6-1,TRBJ2-7,NA
CASSSDSGSFYGYTF,TRBV5-1,TRBJ1-2,NA
CASSQTQGIADTQYF,TRBV4-3,TRBJ2-3,NA
CASSPLGGDYGYTF,TRBV5-1,TRBJ1-2,TRBD1
CASSLTSGGYNEQFF,TRBV5-1,TRBJ2-1,TRBD2
CASSQDHRHLKLFF,TRBV4-3,TRBJ1-4,NA
CASSSNPGGENTEAFF,TRBV9,TRBJ1-1,NA
CASTAVNSNQPQHF,TRBV2,TRBJ1-5,NA
CASSPRERAEAFF,TRBV6-5,TRBJ1-1,NA
CASSAEPSGSEKLFF,TRBV10-1,TRBJ1-4,NA
CAIRGGTGKYEQYF,TRBV10-3,TRBJ2-7,TRBD1
CASSPGQGAEETQYF,TRBV5-6,TRBJ2-5,TRBD1
CASRKGGRNYGYTF,TRBV6-6,TRBJ1-2,NA
CASSKGRRVSNQPQHF,TRBV21-1,TRBJ1-5,NA
CAWSARTVAFRTYEQYF,TRBV30,TRBJ2-7,NA
CASSGPAAREQYF,TRBV5-4,TRBJ2-7,NA
CASSDVDDDRGEQFF,TRBV2,TRBJ2-1,NA
CASSLIPSPNTQYF,TRBV11-3,TRBJ2-3,NA
CASSLGQVRETQYF,TRBV5-1,TRBJ2-5,NA
CASSLLTGDYGYTF,TRBV5-1,TRBJ1-2,TRBD1
CASSLSYPGQGRGTGELFF,TRBV5-1,TRBJ2-2,TRBD1
CASSLDRVRVNTEAFF,TRBV7-9,TRBJ1-1,NA
CASSLAGVSYNEQFF,TRBV7-8,TRBJ2-1,TRBD2
CASSSEGTWGFYGYTF,TRBV28,TRBJ1-2,NA
CAWTQGGTGELFF,TRBV30,TRBJ2-2,NA
CASSSPGGSRNTEAFF,TRBV11-2,TRBJ1-1,TRBD1
CAWSGQTNTEAFF,TRBV30,TRBJ1-1,NA
CATSRKGGGTQETQYF,TRBV15,TRBJ2-5,NA
CASSSQRTSGGSWGTDTQYF,TRBV13,TRBJ2-3,TRBD2
CASSLGRASNQPQHF,TRBV7-6,TRBJ1-5,NA
CAWVTGGVAGELFF,TRBV30,TRBJ2-2,TRBD1
CASSLELVGQPQHF,TRBV7-8,TRBJ1-5,NA
CASSDKAGTGFNYGYTF,TRBV9,TRBJ1-2,TRBD1
CASSFFPLNTEAFF,TRBV5-8,TRBJ1-1,NA